These 17 T cell receptor beta chains came from one sample sequenced in a study of T-cell reconstitution after alpha-beta-depleted transplantation in children. Preparing the TCRbeta library involved the use of unique molecular identifiers. A single record per CDR3 protein comes from TCRdb applying MiXCR to the PCR reads. The data hold 700,000 to 950,000 distinct CDR3 sequences, with roughly 15% observed a single time. This material consisted of PBMCs, mostly from graft donor cells, taken 360 days after TCRalphabeta/CD19-depleted stem cell transplant. The receptor source for this set is a male patient younger than 18 who had a stem cell transplant for acute lymphoblastic leukemia, so the T cells may come from the graft donor.

The CDR3 here is CASSAGAHSEQYF. Here the CDR3 DNA reads TGCGCCAGCAGCGCCGGAGCCCATTCGGAGCAGTACTTC. The V gene is TRBV5-1, the J gene TRBJ2-7; D is unclear. The CDR3 is made up of 13 amino acids. Per the germline V gene, CDR1 is SGHRS and CDR2 is YFSETQ. Trimming left V 4 bases short and J 7 bases short, with 15 bases between.

This sequence joins TRBV29-1 and TRBJ2-7; tentative D call: TRBD1 (6 bases). This CDR3 has 13 amino acids. Trimming stripped 8 bases from V and 4 bases from J, with 18 bases between. The germline V gene has CDR1 SQVTM and CDR2 ANQGSEA. CDR3 sequence (DNA): TGCAGCCATGGGGGCGTGAGAGATTACGAGCAGTACTTC. Encoded protein: CSHGGVRDYEQYF.

This clonotype appeared many times. The genes are TRBV5-1 and TRBJ2-7; tentative D call: TRBD1 (5 bases). V was shortened by 3 bases and J by 3 bases, with 16 bases between the two germline ends. The CDR3 sequence is 15 residues long. The V gene's germline CDR1 is SGHRS and CDR2 YFSETQ. The CDR3 region is CASSSRVGRRYEQYF. DNA of the CDR3: TGCGCCAGCAGCTCCAGGGTGGGGCGCCGCTACGAGCAGTACTTC.

This clonotype was observed a handful of times. The chain employs TRBV24-1 and TRBJ2-7; 11 nucleotides match TRBD2. There are 12 residues in the CDR3. V was pared by 11 bases and J by 7 bases, with 6 bases of the junction left unmatched. CDR1 is KGHDR and CDR2 is SFDVKD in the germline V gene. The CDR3 coding sequence is TGTGCCAATAGCGGGAGGGCCGAAGAGCAGTACTTC. Protein product: CANSGRAEEQYF.

The V gene is TRBV19, the J gene TRBJ1-2, with TRBD1 as a possible D gene (5 bases). CDR1 and CDR2 from the germline V gene are LNHDA and SQIVND (reference sequence). Deletions cut 5 bases from V and 5 bases from J, with 21 bases between. This CDR3 comprises 16 residues. In DNA, the CDR3 is TGTGCCAGTAGTTACGGCTGGGGGGACTTGGAGTATGGCTACACCTTC. This gives the protein CASSYGWGDLEYGYTF.

V is TRBV29-1 and J is TRBJ2-1; D not certain. Germline V gene sequence: CDR1 SQVTM, CDR2 ANQGSEA. V was trimmed by 5 bases and J by 5 bases, leaving 7 bases between them. CDR3 length: 11 amino acids. CDR3 region: CSVLLHNEQFF. As DNA, the CDR3 is TGCAGCGTTCTCCTGCACAATGAGCAGTTCTTC.

This clonotype occurred many times. CDR3 sequence: CSVAGQGNTIYF. The CDR3 nucleotides read TGCAGCGTTGCGGGGCAGGGAAACACCATATATTTT. This chain links TRBV29-1 with TRBJ1-3; D is possibly TRBD1 (5 bases). Germline CDR1 reads SQVTM; CDR2 reads ANQGSEA. V shed 4 bases and J shed 4 bases, with 8 bases lying between them. The CDR3 has 12 amino acids. Full variable domain (rest looked up from reference TRBV29-1 and TRBJ1-3): SAVISQKPSRDICQRGTSLTIQCQVDSQVTMMFWYRQQPGQSLTLIATANQGSEATYESGFVIDKFPISRPNLTFSTLTVSNMSPEDSSIYLCSVAGQGNTIYFGEGSWLTVV.

This clonotype was observed a few times. The chain carries TRBV5-1 and TRBJ2-2; 8 nucleotides match TRBD1. The germline V gene has CDR1 SGHRS and CDR2 YFSETQ. This CDR3 region has 16 residues. The J segment lost 1 base and the V segment lost 2 bases, leaving 4 bases of the junction unmatched. CDR3 protein: CASSLGTGVNTGELFF. CDR3 DNA: TGCGCCAGCAGCTTAGGGACAGGAGTGAACACCGGGGAGCTGTTTTTT.

The gene calls are TRBV29-1 and TRBJ2-1, with a possible D match to TRBD2 (6 bases). The V end lost 3 bases, the J end lost 6 bases, and 12 bases lay between the germline ends. From germline, CDR1 is SQVTM and CDR2 ANQGSEA. This CDR3 comprises 13 residues. The CDR3 spells CSVDRDWFNEQFF. The DNA for the CDR3 is TGCAGCGTTGATAGGGACTGGTTCAATGAGCAGTTCTTC.

The V and J genes are TRBV4-1 and TRBJ2-7; D possibly corresponds to TRBD2 (6 bases). Germline CDR1 MGHRA, CDR2 YSYEKL. CDR3 length: 17 residues. V lost 1 base and J lost 5, with 21 bases in between. The CDR3 coding sequence is TGCGCCAGCAGCCAAGTGGCGATCGGAGGGCCTCGAGACGAGCAGTACTTC. Amino acids: CASSQVAIGGPRDEQYF.

There are a few counts of this clonotype. The chain couples TRBV14 to TRBJ1-1; D ambiguous. The germline gives CDR1 SGHDN, CDR2 FVKESK. The CDR3 has 16 amino acids. V gave up 0 bases and J gave up 1 base, with 12 bases separating them. CDR3 amino acids: CASSQDSSVTNTEAFF. DNA for the CDR3: TGTGCCAGCAGCCAAGATTCTTCGGTTACGAACACTGAAGCTTTCTTT.

This clonotype has more than one count but fewer than ten. The V call is TRBV20-1, the J call TRBJ2-5; possibly TRBD2 for D (5 bases). This CDR3 contains 14 residues. The germline V gene has CDR1 DFQATT and CDR2 SNEGSKA (reference sequence). V was clipped by 4 bases and J by 0 bases, with 12 bases between them. The CDR3 bases are TGCAGTGCTACGAGCGGATGGTACCAAGAGACCCAGTACTTC. Its protein product is CSATSGWYQETQYF.

The V gene is TRBV29-1, the J gene TRBJ1-1; weak D call: TRBD1 (5 bases). The CDR3 has 13 amino acids. The ends were cut back, 4 bases at V and 1 base at J, with 10 bases in the middle. The V gene's germline CDR1 is SQVTM and CDR2 ANQGSEA. CDR3 sequence: CSVASQGNTEAFF. The CDR3 nucleotides are TGCAGCGTTGCTAGCCAGGGGAACACTGAAGCTTTCTTT.

The chain has TRBV5-1 and TRBJ2-7; maybe TRBD2 (5 bases). CDR1 and CDR2 from the germline V gene are SGHRS and YFSETQ. V dropped 0 bases and J dropped 2 bases, with 12 bases sitting between them. The CDR3 loop spans 15 amino acids. The CDR3 DNA is TGCGCCAGCAGCTTGGTGCCGGGGTCAACCTACGAGCAGTACTTC. Its protein product is CASSLVPGSTYEQYF.

This clonotype was seen a handful of times. The V and J genes are TRBV7-8 and TRBJ1-1, with D uncertain. Germline V gene data show CDR1 as SGHVS and CDR2 as FQNEAQ. Trimming cost V 5 bases and J 5 bases, with 9 bases left between them. The CDR3 has 12 amino acids. The CDR3 DNA is TGTGCCAGCAGCATGGTGGTAACTGAAGCTTTCTTT. This gives the protein CASSMVVTEAFF.

The V and J genes are TRBV2 and TRBJ2-1; 13 bases are a match to TRBD2. Germline loops: CDR1 SNHLY, CDR2 FYNNEI. Trimming removed 7 bases from V and 6 bases from J; junction bases left unmatched: 18. There are 19 residues in the CDR3. CDR3 loop: CASTHRTSGRGRGFNEQFF. As DNA, the CDR3 is TGTGCCAGCACCCATCGGACTAGCGGGAGAGGACGGGGGTTCAATGAGCAGTTCTTC.

This clonotype has only a few counts. This rearrangement joins TRBV2 to TRBJ2-7; TRBD1 aligns across 8 bases. Looked up from germline, CDR1 is SNHLY and CDR2 is FYNNEI. Unmatched junction bases numbered 7, after V lost 5 bases and J lost 4 bases. The CDR3 runs to 14 residues. CDR3 protein: CASSPGGVRYEQYF. DNA of the CDR3: TGTGCCAGCAGTCCAGGGGGCGTCCGGTACGAGCAGTACTTC.